Listed below are T cell receptor beta chains from one sample, sequenced in a study of identical twins. One entry per CDR3 protein results from TCRdb running MiXCR on the 5' RACE reads. The table lists 1.5 million or so distinct CDR3 sequences, under 35% of them singletons. Sequenced: cord blood. The source of these receptors is a newborn girl in good health. CDR3s include the opening cysteine and the closing phenylalanine or tryptophan. Fields, in order: clone size, V gene, J gene, D gene, CDR3 protein, CDR3 DNA. The D gene is left open where the match is weak. The size of a clone is reported for some rows only, either as once, few or many, or as a class for expanded clones.

many	TRBV9	TRBJ2-3	NA	CASSVAKTTTDTQYF	TGTGCCAGCAGCGTAGCCAAGACCACTACAGATACGCAGTATTTT
few	TRBV20-1	TRBJ1-1	NA	CSAYPRLNTEAFF	TGCAGTGCTTATCCGCGTTTGAACACTGAAGCTTTCTTT
NA	TRBV7-9	TRBJ1-5	TRBD1	CASSDPDREGNQPQHF	TGTGCCAGCAGCGACCCTGACAGGGAAGGCAATCAGCCCCAGCATTTT
NA	TRBV12-3/TRBV12-4	TRBJ2-1	TRBD2	CASTKGGLAGYNEQVF	TGTGCCAGCACAAAAGGGGGACTAGCGGGATACAATGAGCAGGTCTTC
NA	TRBV20-1	TRBJ1-5	NA	CSARLRSPNRPQHF	TGCAGTGCTAGATTGAGGTCCCCCAATCGGCCCCAGCATTTT
NA	TRBV10-2	TRBJ1-1	TRBD1	CASSEIGQGANTEAFF	TGCGCCAGCAGTGAGATCGGACAGGGGGCGAACACTGAAGCTTTCTTT
NA	TRBV6-2/TRBV6-3	TRBJ2-1	TRBD1	CASSYPTGGSSYNEQFF	TGTGCCAGCAGTTACCCGACAGGGGGTAGCTCCTACAATGAGCAGTTCTTC
NA	TRBV20-1	TRBJ2-7	NA	CSARDYVTSRGYEQYF	TGCAGTGCTAGAGATTATGTAACTTCTAGGGGCTACGAGCAGTACTTC
few	TRBV5-1	TRBJ2-1	TRBD1	CASSKRTGAYNEQFF	TGCGCCAGCAGCAAAAGGACAGGGGCCTACAATGAGCAGTTCTTC
NA	TRBV5-1	TRBJ1-1	NA	CASSVDGPPEAFF	TGCGCCAGCAGCGTGGACGGCCCACCCGAAGCTTTCTTT
NA	TRBV3-1	TRBJ2-5	NA	CASSQTGRTKGGETQYF	TGTGCCAGCAGCCAAACTGGCAGGACAAAAGGGGGGGAGACCCAGTACTTC
NA	TRBV20-1	TRBJ2-1	TRBD2	CSARRSSGSYEQFF	TGCAGTGCTAGACGGTCTAGCGGGAGTTATGAGCAGTTCTTC
NA	TRBV20-1	TRBJ1-1	TRBD1	CSAGRDRANTEAFF	TGCAGTGCTGGCCGGGACAGGGCGAACACTGAAGCTTTCTTT
few	TRBV11-2	TRBJ2-1	NA	CASSPNPRSSYNEQFF	TGTGCCAGCAGCCCCAATCCTCGGAGCTCCTACAATGAGCAGTTCTTC
few	TRBV7-9	TRBJ1-2	TRBD1	CASSVDREGNYGYTF	TGTGCCAGCAGCGTCGACAGGGAGGGTAACTATGGCTACACCTTC
few	TRBV10-3	TRBJ2-1	NA	CVISGTRSYNEQFF	TGTGTCATCAGTGGGACACGCTCCTACAATGAGCAGTTCTTC
few	TRBV6-6	TRBJ2-2	TRBD2	CASRGLAANTGELFF	TGTGCCAGCAGAGGACTAGCGGCGAACACCGGGGAGCTGTTTTTT
few	TRBV6-1	TRBJ1-2	TRBD1	CASSGVRDRGGYGYTF	TGTGCCAGCAGTGGAGTACGGGACAGGGGTGGCTATGGCTACACCTTC
many	TRBV2	TRBJ2-5	NA	CASSGSEETQYF	TGTGCCAGCAGTGGGTCAGAAGAGACCCAGTACTTC
NA	TRBV4-2	TRBJ2-5	NA	CASSQDGEQGQYF	TGTGCCAGCAGCCAAGATGGGGAACAGGGCCAGTACTTC
NA	TRBV10-3	TRBJ1-2	NA	CAISEGTGLTF	TGTGCCATCAGTGAGGGTACGGGGCTCACCTTC
once	TRBV4-1	TRBJ2-7	TRBD1	CASNPLQGSSYEQYF	TGCGCCAGCAACCCCTTACAGGGGAGCTCCTACGAGCAGTACTTC
NA	TRBV7-9	TRBJ1-4	NA	CASSPHPGTDAPATNEKLFF	TGTGCCAGCAGTCCCCACCCTGGGACGGATGCTCCCGCAACTAATGAAAAACTGTTTTTT
NA	TRBV4-1	TRBJ1-1	NA	CAIHTTGGEAFF	TGCGCCATCCACACTACCGGGGGAGAAGCTTTCTTT
few	TRBV15	TRBJ2-7	NA	CATSTQTGGPYEQYF	TGTGCCACCAGCACCCAGACAGGAGGTCCCTACGAGCAGTACTTC
once	TRBV2	TRBJ2-2	NA	CASRGTFTGELFF	TGTGCCAGCAGGGGGACCTTCACCGGGGAGCTGTTTTTT
few	TRBV6-5	TRBJ2-7	TRBD1	CASSYPRESRQGRSYEQYF	TGTGCCAGCAGTTACCCGAGGGAATCCCGACAGGGCAGGAGCTACGAGCAGTACTTC
NA	TRBV21-1	TRBJ2-7	NA	CASLQETGSYEQYF	TGTGCCAGCCTCCAAGAGACAGGGTCCTACGAGCAGTACTTC
few	TRBV10-3	TRBJ2-3	NA	CAISTTPPRASASTDTQYF	TGTGCCATCAGTACCACCCCCCCGCGGGCTAGCGCCAGCACAGATACGCAGTATTTT
NA	TRBV20-1	TRBJ2-1	TRBD2	CSARVLAGGLYNEQFF	TGCAGTGCTAGAGTTCTAGCGGGGGGGCTCTACAATGAGCAGTTCTTC
NA	TRBV2	TRBJ1-2	NA	CASTSYETGRVANYGYTF	TGTGCCAGCACATCGTATGAAACGGGACGGGTAGCTAACTATGGCTACACCTTC
NA	TRBV20-1	TRBJ2-5	NA	CSARISSETQYF	TGCAGTGCTAGAATTAGTAGCGAGACCCAGTACTTC
NA	TRBV28	TRBJ2-7	TRBD2	CASSLRFGLAGGAYEQYF	TGTGCCAGCAGTTTACGGTTCGGACTAGCGGGAGGAGCCTACGAGCAGTACTTC
few	TRBV18	TRBJ2-1	NA	CASSPPGTLVNEQFF	TGTGCCAGCTCCCCTCCCGGGACACTAGTCAATGAGCAGTTCTTC
many	TRBV12-3/TRBV12-4	TRBJ2-1	NA	CASSPPGTVTYNEQFF	TGTGCCAGCAGTCCCCCAGGGACCGTAACCTACAATGAGCAGTTCTTC
NA	TRBV6-5	TRBJ2-1	TRBD1	CASTSDRGRNNEQFF	TGTGCCAGCACCTCGGACAGGGGTAGGAACAATGAGCAGTTCTTC
NA	TRBV27	TRBJ2-3	TRBD1	CASRRTGIGDTQYF	TGTGCCAGCAGAAGGACAGGGATCGGAGATACGCAGTATTTT
NA	TRBV7-2	TRBJ2-5	NA	CASSSHKETQYF	TGTGCCAGCAGCTCTCACAAAGAGACCCAGTACTTC
NA	TRBV12-3/TRBV12-4	TRBJ2-3	NA	CASSLAAIGATDAQYF	TGTGCCAGCAGTTTAGCGGCTATCGGGGCCACAGATGCGCAGTATTTT
NA	TRBV21-1	TRBJ2-6	NA	CASSNRGRGANVLTF	TGTGCCAGCAGCAACAGGGGGAGAGGGGCCAACGTCCTGACTTTC
few	TRBV6-2/TRBV6-3	TRBJ2-7	NA	CASSYPVYEQYF	TGTGCCAGCAGTTACCCTGTCTACGAGCAGTACTTC
once	TRBV28	TRBJ1-4	NA	CASRLMSEKLFF	TGTGCCAGCAGACTTATGTCTGAAAAACTGTTTTTT
few	TRBV4-2	TRBJ2-3	NA	CASSQAGIGTDTQYF	TGTGCCAGCAGCCAAGCGGGGATTGGGACAGATACGCAGTATTTT
NA	TRBV7-9	TRBJ2-7	TRBD1	CASSLEATGGSNEQYF	TGTGCCAGCAGCTTAGAGGCGACAGGGGGGAGCAATGAGCAGTACTTC